This is a list of T cell receptor beta chains from one sample in a study of cytotoxic CD8 clonotypes in ibrutinib-treated CLL. Clones were sequenced by immunoSEQ multiplex PCR, and TCRdb holds only the in-frame ones, with some missing. The repertoire holds around 130,000 clones, with approximately 80% as singletons. Sequenced material: PBMCs, taken after 24 months of ibrutinib treatment. These receptors originate from a human donor with chronic lymphocytic leukemia. Each CDR3 is given with its conserved first and last residue. Fields, in order: D gene, J gene, V gene, clone size, CDR3 DNA, CDR3 protein. The D gene is left open where the match is weak. The listing skips clone size in some rows; elsewhere it reads once, few, many or a size class.

d_call: NA; j_call: TRBJ1-6; v_call: TRBV5-8; clone_size: once; cdr3_nt: TGTGCCAGCAGCTTCACCCGGGGCAGCACTACTGGAAATTCACCCCTCCACTTT; cdr3_aa: CASSFTRGSTTGNSPLHF
d_call: NA; j_call: TRBJ1-5; v_call: TRBV4-2; clone_size: NA; cdr3_nt: TGTGCCAGCAGCCAAGGGACAGGCAATCAGCCCCAGCATTTT; cdr3_aa: CASSQGTGNQPQHF
d_call: TRBD2; j_call: TRBJ2-5; v_call: TRBV11-2; clone_size: NA; cdr3_nt: TGTGCCAGCAGCCTAGCGGTTGGGGGGGAGACCCAGTACTTC; cdr3_aa: CASSLAVGGETQYF
d_call: NA; j_call: TRBJ1-2; v_call: TRBV28; clone_size: NA; cdr3_nt: TGTGCCAGCAGACCCCCTGACGGAAACTATGGCTACACCTTC; cdr3_aa: CASRPPDGNYGYTF
d_call: TRBD1; j_call: TRBJ2-1; v_call: TRBV28; clone_size: NA; cdr3_nt: TGTGCCAGCAGTCTGACAGGGGCCACCCGCATCTTCTTC; cdr3_aa: CASSLTGATRIFF
d_call: TRBD1; j_call: TRBJ1-5; v_call: TRBV5-5; clone_size: NA; cdr3_nt: TGTGCCAGCAGCTTAACAGGGGGAAGCAATCAGCCCCAGCATTTT; cdr3_aa: CASSLTGGSNQPQHF
d_call: NA; j_call: TRBJ2-1; v_call: TRBV21-1; clone_size: once; cdr3_nt: TGTGCCAGCGACAGGGACAGCTCCTACAATGAGCAGTTCTTC; cdr3_aa: CASDRDSSYNEQFF
d_call: NA; j_call: TRBJ2-7; v_call: TRBV10-3; clone_size: once; cdr3_nt: TGTGCCATCAGTGACCCAGGGGCCGCGGACGAGCAGTACTTC; cdr3_aa: CAISDPGAADEQYF
d_call: NA; j_call: TRBJ1-1; v_call: TRBV7-3; clone_size: NA; cdr3_nt: TGTGCCAGCAGCCCCTCTGCCGGGGGGGGCACTGAAGCTTTCTTT; cdr3_aa: CASSPSAGGGTEAFF
d_call: NA; j_call: TRBJ2-5; v_call: TRBV20-1; clone_size: NA; cdr3_nt: TGCAGTGCTAGAAATGCAGAGACCCAGTACTTC; cdr3_aa: CSARNAETQYF
d_call: NA; j_call: TRBJ1-1; v_call: TRBV7-9; clone_size: NA; cdr3_nt: TGTGCCAGCAGCTTATGGTCAGGGAGGAACACTGAAGCTTTCTTT; cdr3_aa: CASSLWSGRNTEAFF
d_call: NA; j_call: TRBJ1-1; v_call: TRBV5-1; clone_size: NA; cdr3_nt: TGCGCCAGCAGCTTGACCTCCCTTGGGATCGGCGAAGCTTTCTTT; cdr3_aa: CASSLTSLGIGEAFF
d_call: NA; j_call: TRBJ2-5; v_call: TRBV7-9; clone_size: NA; cdr3_nt: TGTGCCAGCAGCCCCAAGTCCCCGGGGACCCAGTACTTC; cdr3_aa: CASSPKSPGTQYF
d_call: NA; j_call: TRBJ1-2; v_call: TRBV19; clone_size: NA; cdr3_nt: TGTGCCAGTGGGTTTTCTACGGGACGCGGCTACACCTTC; cdr3_aa: CASGFSTGRGYTF
d_call: TRBD1; j_call: TRBJ2-1; v_call: TRBV27; clone_size: NA; cdr3_nt: TGTGCCAGCAGCAATGGGGGACAGCTGTACAATGAGCAGTTCTTC; cdr3_aa: CASSNGGQLYNEQFF
d_call: TRBD1; j_call: TRBJ2-3; v_call: TRBV10-3; clone_size: NA; cdr3_nt: TGTGCCATCAGTGAGTACGCCGGGACAGGGGGCACAGATACGCAGTATTTT; cdr3_aa: CAISEYAGTGGTDTQYF
d_call: TRBD1; j_call: TRBJ2-7; v_call: TRBV30; clone_size: NA; cdr3_nt: TGTGCCTGGGGACAGGGCCCCTACGAGCAGTACTTC; cdr3_aa: CAWGQGPYEQYF
d_call: TRBD1; j_call: TRBJ1-1; v_call: TRBV9; clone_size: NA; cdr3_nt: TGTGCCAGCAGCGTAGGAATGAGGGGGCCCACTGAAGCTTTCTTT; cdr3_aa: CASSVGMRGPTEAFF
d_call: TRBD1; j_call: TRBJ1-6; v_call: TRBV7-2; clone_size: NA; cdr3_nt: TGTGCCAGCAGCTCCTCCGGGACAGGCGATTCACCCCTCCACTTT; cdr3_aa: CASSSSGTGDSPLHF
d_call: TRBD2; j_call: TRBJ2-3; v_call: TRBV13; clone_size: NA; cdr3_nt: TGTGCCAGCAGCTCTAGCGGGCGCACAGATACGCAGTATTTT; cdr3_aa: CASSSSGRTDTQYF
d_call: TRBD2; j_call: TRBJ2-1; v_call: TRBV19; clone_size: once; cdr3_nt: TGTGCCAGTAGTGCACTAGCGGGGGGCCCCAATGAGCAGTTCTTC; cdr3_aa: CASSALAGGPNEQFF
d_call: NA; j_call: TRBJ2-7; v_call: TRBV10-3; clone_size: NA; cdr3_nt: TGTGCCATCAGTGACAGCGGCAGCTCCTACGAGCAGTACTTC; cdr3_aa: CAISDSGSSYEQYF
d_call: NA; j_call: TRBJ1-6; v_call: TRBV27; clone_size: few; cdr3_nt: TGTGCCAGCAGTGCCTACGCGGGAAAGGCTTCACCCCTCCACTTT; cdr3_aa: CASSAYAGKASPLHF
d_call: TRBD2; j_call: TRBJ2-1; v_call: TRBV5-1; clone_size: NA; cdr3_nt: TGCGCCAGCAGTCCGGGACTAGCGGACTACAATGAGCAGTTCTTC; cdr3_aa: CASSPGLADYNEQFF
d_call: TRBD2; j_call: TRBJ2-7; v_call: TRBV19; clone_size: NA; cdr3_nt: TGTGCCAGTAGTATACTAGCGGGGGCCTCCACGGGCGAGCAGTACTTC; cdr3_aa: CASSILAGASTGEQYF
d_call: NA; j_call: TRBJ1-5; v_call: TRBV19; clone_size: NA; cdr3_nt: TGTGCCAGTAGTATAGATTTGGGACTGGGTCAGCCCCAGCATTTT; cdr3_aa: CASSIDLGLGQPQHF
d_call: NA; j_call: TRBJ2-7; v_call: TRBV12-5; clone_size: once; cdr3_nt: TGTGCTAGTGGTTTGGCTATGACCTACGAGCAGTACTTC; cdr3_aa: CASGLAMTYEQYF
d_call: TRBD1; j_call: TRBJ2-7; v_call: TRBV7-8; clone_size: NA; cdr3_nt: TGTGCCAGCAGCTTAGCGGACAGGTACGAGCAGTACTTC; cdr3_aa: CASSLADRYEQYF
d_call: TRBD1; j_call: TRBJ1-2; v_call: TRBV19; clone_size: once; cdr3_nt: TGTGCCAGTAGTACCCGACAGGGGCTTAATGGCTACACCTTC; cdr3_aa: CASSTRQGLNGYTF
d_call: NA; j_call: TRBJ1-2; v_call: TRBV28; clone_size: few; cdr3_nt: TGTGCCAGCAGTTTACGCAACGTCGGGAGGGATGGCTACACCTTC; cdr3_aa: CASSLRNVGRDGYTF
d_call: NA; j_call: TRBJ1-4; v_call: TRBV6-6; clone_size: NA; cdr3_nt: TGTGCCAGCAGTTACGGCAGGGTCGGGGAAAAACTGTTTTTT; cdr3_aa: CASSYGRVGEKLFF
d_call: TRBD1; j_call: TRBJ1-2; v_call: TRBV2; clone_size: few; cdr3_nt: TGTGCCAGCAGTAAAGCTGGACAGGGGGCGCTTATCTATGGCTACACCTTC; cdr3_aa: CASSKAGQGALIYGYTF
d_call: TRBD2; j_call: TRBJ2-7; v_call: TRBV5-4; clone_size: NA; cdr3_nt: TGTGCCAGCAGCTTGGGTGGCGGGGGGGGTCCGAGCTCCTACGAGCAGTACTTC; cdr3_aa: CASSLGGGGGPSSYEQYF
d_call: TRBD2; j_call: TRBJ2-1; v_call: TRBV27; clone_size: NA; cdr3_nt: TGTGCCAGCAGTCAAGGGACTAGCGGGGGGGCTTACAATGAGCAGTTCTTC; cdr3_aa: CASSQGTSGGAYNEQFF
d_call: NA; j_call: TRBJ2-7; v_call: TRBV7-2; clone_size: NA; cdr3_nt: TGTGCCAGCAGCTTGGAATGGGACGCAGCCTACGAGCAGTACTTC; cdr3_aa: CASSLEWDAAYEQYF
d_call: NA; j_call: TRBJ2-3; v_call: TRBV30; clone_size: NA; cdr3_nt: TGTGCCTGGAGTCCTTCCTGGACAGCCTCTAGCACAGATACGCAGTATTTT; cdr3_aa: CAWSPSWTASSTDTQYF
d_call: TRBD1; j_call: TRBJ1-4; v_call: TRBV28; clone_size: NA; cdr3_nt: TGTGCCAGCAGTTTACTCGGGACAGCTAATGAAAAACTGTTTTTT; cdr3_aa: CASSLLGTANEKLFF
d_call: TRBD1; j_call: TRBJ2-4; v_call: TRBV30; clone_size: NA; cdr3_nt: TGTGCCTGGACCGGGGGGACAGGGACGAACATTCAGTACTTC; cdr3_aa: CAWTGGTGTNIQYF
d_call: NA; j_call: TRBJ1-2; v_call: TRBV29-1; clone_size: NA; cdr3_nt: TGCAGCGTTGGAGGGGGAGGCTATGGCTACACCTTC; cdr3_aa: CSVGGGGYGYTF
d_call: NA; j_call: TRBJ2-3; v_call: TRBV10-3; clone_size: once; cdr3_nt: TGTGCCATCAGGCGCCAGACCAACACCTCAAACACAGATACGCAGTATTTT; cdr3_aa: CAIRRQTNTSNTDTQYF
d_call: NA; j_call: TRBJ2-3; v_call: TRBV5-4; clone_size: NA; cdr3_nt: TGTGCCAGCAGCCAACCAGGGGGTGGAGGGGCAGATACGCAGTATTTT; cdr3_aa: CASSQPGGGGADTQYF
d_call: NA; j_call: TRBJ2-3; v_call: TRBV6-1; clone_size: NA; cdr3_nt: TGTGCCAGCAGTTTGGGGATTAGCACAGATACGCAGTATTTT; cdr3_aa: CASSLGISTDTQYF
d_call: NA; j_call: TRBJ2-7; v_call: TRBV6-5; clone_size: NA; cdr3_nt: TGTGCCAGCAGTTATGGTGCAGAAGCGACCTACGAGCAGTACTTC; cdr3_aa: CASSYGAEATYEQYF
d_call: TRBD1; j_call: TRBJ1-6; v_call: TRBV7-2; clone_size: NA; cdr3_nt: TGTGCCAGCAGCCCCCGGGACAGGAATTCACCCCTCCACTTT; cdr3_aa: CASSPRDRNSPLHF
d_call: NA; j_call: TRBJ2-2; v_call: TRBV7-3; clone_size: few; cdr3_nt: TGTGCCAGCAGGACCCAGCGCCCGAACACCGGGGAGCTGTTTTTT; cdr3_aa: CASRTQRPNTGELFF
d_call: NA; j_call: TRBJ2-3; v_call: TRBV2; clone_size: NA; cdr3_nt: TGTGCCAGCACTGCGACAATGACAGATACGCAGTATTTT; cdr3_aa: CASTATMTDTQYF